This T cell receptor beta chain was captured by sequencing in a study of control samples from healthy donors and cancer patients. CDR3 size: 13 residues. Germline V gene data show CDR1 as ENHRY and CDR2 as SYGVKD. Concerning this clone itself: A read error may produce the germline difference seen at one junction end.

This table comes from immunoSEQ multiplex PCR, and its TCRdb copy is limited to in-frame clones, with some not included. Of more than 85,000 clones in the sample, roughly nine tenths are singletons; the top ten hold over 2%. The specimen sequenced was blood. The V gene is TRBV10-3, the J gene TRBJ2-1; D perhaps matches TRBD1 (6 bases). This clonotype was obtained from a woman aged 18-29 years in good health. The CDR3 DNA reads TGTGCCATCAGGCAGGGGTCCTCCAATGAGCAGTTCTTC. It codes for CAIRQGSSNEQFF.